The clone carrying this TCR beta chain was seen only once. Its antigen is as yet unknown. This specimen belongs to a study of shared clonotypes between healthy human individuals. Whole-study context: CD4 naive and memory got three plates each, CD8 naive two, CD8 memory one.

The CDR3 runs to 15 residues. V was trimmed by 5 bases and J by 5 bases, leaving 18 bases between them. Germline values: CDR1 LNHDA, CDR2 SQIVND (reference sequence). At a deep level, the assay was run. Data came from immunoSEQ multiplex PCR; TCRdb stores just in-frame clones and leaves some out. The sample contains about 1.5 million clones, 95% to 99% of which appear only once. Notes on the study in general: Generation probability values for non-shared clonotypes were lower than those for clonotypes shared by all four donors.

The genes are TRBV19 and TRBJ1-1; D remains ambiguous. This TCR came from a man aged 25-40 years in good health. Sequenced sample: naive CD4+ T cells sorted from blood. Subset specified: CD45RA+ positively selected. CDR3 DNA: TGTGCCAGTAGTCCTAGCCGGGCTGTGGCTACTGAAGCTTTCTTT. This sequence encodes CASSPSRAVATEAFF.